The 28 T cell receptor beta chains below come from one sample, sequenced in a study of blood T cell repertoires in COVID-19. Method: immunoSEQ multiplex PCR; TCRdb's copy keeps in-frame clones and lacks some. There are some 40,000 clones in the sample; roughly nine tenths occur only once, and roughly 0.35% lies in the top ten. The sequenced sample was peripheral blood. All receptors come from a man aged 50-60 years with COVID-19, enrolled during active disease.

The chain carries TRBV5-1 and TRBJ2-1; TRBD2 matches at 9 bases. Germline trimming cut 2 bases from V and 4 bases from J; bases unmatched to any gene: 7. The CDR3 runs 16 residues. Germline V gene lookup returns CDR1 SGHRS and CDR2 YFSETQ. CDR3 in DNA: TGCGCCAGCAGCTTTTATTCTAGCGGGGTTTACAATGAGCAGTTCTTC. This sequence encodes CASSFYSSGVYNEQFF.

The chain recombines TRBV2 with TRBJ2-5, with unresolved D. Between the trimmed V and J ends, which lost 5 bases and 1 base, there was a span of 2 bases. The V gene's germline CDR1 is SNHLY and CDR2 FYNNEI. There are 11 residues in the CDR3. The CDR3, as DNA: TGTGCCAGCAGTCTCCAAGAGACCCAGTACTTC. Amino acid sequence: CASSLQETQYF.

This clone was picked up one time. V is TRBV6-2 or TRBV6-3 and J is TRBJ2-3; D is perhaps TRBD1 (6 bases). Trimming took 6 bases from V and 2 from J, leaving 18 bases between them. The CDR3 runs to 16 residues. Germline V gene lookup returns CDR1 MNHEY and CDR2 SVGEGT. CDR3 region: CASSPSDSWFTDTQYF. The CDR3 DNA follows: TGTGCCAGCAGCCCATCGGACAGCTGGTTCACAGATACGCAGTATTTT.

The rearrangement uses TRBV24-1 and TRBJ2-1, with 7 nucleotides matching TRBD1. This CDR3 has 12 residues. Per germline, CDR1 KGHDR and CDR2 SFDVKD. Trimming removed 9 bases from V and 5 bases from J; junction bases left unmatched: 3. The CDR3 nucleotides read TGTGCCACCGGTGGGACAGACAATGAGCAGTTCTTC. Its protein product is CATGGTDNEQFF.

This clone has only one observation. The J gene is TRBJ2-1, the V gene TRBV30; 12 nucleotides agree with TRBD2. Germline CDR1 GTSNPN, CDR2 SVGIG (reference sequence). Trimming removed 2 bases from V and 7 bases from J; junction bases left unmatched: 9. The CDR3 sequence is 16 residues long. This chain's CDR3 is CAWSYVLAGGQNEQFF. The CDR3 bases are TGTGCCTGGAGTTATGTCCTAGCGGGAGGGCAGAATGAGCAGTTCTTC.

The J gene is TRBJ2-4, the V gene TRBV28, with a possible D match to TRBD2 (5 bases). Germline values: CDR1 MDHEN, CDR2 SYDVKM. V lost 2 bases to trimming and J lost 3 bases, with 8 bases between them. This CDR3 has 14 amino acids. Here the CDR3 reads CASSLPGNKNIQYF. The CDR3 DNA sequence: TGTGCCAGCAGTTTACCGGGGAACAAAAACATTCAGTACTTC.

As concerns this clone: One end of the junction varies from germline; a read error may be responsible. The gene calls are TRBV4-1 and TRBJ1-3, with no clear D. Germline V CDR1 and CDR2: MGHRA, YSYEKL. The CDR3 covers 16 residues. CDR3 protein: CAGSQGGKFSGNTIYF. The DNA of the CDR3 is TGCGCCGGCAGCCAAGGTGGCAAATTCTCTGGAAACACCATATATTTT.

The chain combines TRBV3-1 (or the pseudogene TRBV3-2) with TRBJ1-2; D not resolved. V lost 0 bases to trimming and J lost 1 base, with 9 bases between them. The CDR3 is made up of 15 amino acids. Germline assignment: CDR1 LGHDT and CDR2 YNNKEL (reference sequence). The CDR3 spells CASSQENLFNYGYTF. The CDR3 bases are TGTGCCAGCAGCCAAGAAAATCTTTTTAACTATGGCTACACCTTC.

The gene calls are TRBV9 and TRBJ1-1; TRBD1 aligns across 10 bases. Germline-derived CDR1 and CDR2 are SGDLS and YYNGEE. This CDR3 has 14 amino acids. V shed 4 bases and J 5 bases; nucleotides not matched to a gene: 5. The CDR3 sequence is CASSPGQGVTEAFF. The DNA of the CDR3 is TGTGCCAGCAGCCCCGGACAGGGGGTAACTGAAGCTTTCTTT.

CDR3 amino acids: CSVERDSFTEAFF. CDR3 nucleotide sequence: TGCAGCGTTGAAAGGGACAGCTTCACTGAAGCTTTCTTT. J is TRBJ1-1 and V is TRBV29-1; TRBD1 matches 7 bases. Germline values: CDR1 SQVTM, CDR2 ANQGSEA. The CDR3 has 13 amino acids. Germline trimming cut 2 bases from V and 4 bases from J; bases unmatched to any gene: 4.

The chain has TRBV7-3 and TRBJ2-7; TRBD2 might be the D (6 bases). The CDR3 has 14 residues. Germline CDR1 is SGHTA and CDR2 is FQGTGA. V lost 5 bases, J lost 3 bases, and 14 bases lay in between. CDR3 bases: TGTGCCAGCAGCAAGGGACTTGGGAACTACGAGCAGTACTTC. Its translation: CASSKGLGNYEQYF.

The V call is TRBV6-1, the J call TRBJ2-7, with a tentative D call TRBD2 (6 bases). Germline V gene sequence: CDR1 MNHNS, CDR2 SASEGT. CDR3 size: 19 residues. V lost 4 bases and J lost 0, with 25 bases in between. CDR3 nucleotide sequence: TGTGCCAGCAGTGCCCTGGTAAATCGGCGGCGGGGTAGCTCCTACGAGCAGTACTTC. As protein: CASSALVNRRRGSSYEQYF.

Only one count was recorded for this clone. The CDR3 bases are TGTGCCAGTAGTATCGAGACAGGGTTCAATCAGCCCCAGCATTTT. This gives the protein CASSIETGFNQPQHF. V is TRBV19 and J is TRBJ1-5, with 7 bases lining up with TRBD1. V lost 3 bases and J lost 3; bases outside the gene matches: 5. Per the germline V gene, CDR1 is LNHDA and CDR2 is SQIVND (reference sequence). This CDR3 comprises 15 residues.

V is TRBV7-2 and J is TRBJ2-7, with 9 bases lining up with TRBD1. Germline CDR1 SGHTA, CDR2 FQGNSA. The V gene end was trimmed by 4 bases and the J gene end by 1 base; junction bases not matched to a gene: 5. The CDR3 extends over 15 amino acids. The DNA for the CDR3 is TGTGCCAGCAGCTCAGCGGGGACAGGGTCCTACGAGCAGTACTTC. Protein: CASSSAGTGSYEQYF.

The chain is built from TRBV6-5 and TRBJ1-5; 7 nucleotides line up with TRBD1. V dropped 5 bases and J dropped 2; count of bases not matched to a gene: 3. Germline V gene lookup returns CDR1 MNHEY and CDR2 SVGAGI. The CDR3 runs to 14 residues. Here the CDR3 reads CASSLGTGNQPQHF. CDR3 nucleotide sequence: TGTGCCAGCAGTCTTGGGACAGGCAATCAGCCCCAGCATTTT.

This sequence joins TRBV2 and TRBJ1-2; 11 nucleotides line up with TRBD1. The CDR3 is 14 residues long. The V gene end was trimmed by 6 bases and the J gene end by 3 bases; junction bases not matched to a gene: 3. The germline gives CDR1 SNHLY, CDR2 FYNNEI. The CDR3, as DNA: TGTGCCAGCAGGGGGACAGGGGGTGACTATGGCTACACCTTC. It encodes CASRGTGGDYGYTF.

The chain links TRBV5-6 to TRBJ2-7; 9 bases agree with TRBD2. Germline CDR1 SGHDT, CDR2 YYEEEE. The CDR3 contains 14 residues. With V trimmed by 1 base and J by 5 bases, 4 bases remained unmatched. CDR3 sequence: CASSLSPSGNEQYF. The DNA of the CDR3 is TGTGCCAGCAGCTTGAGCCCTAGCGGGAACGAGCAGTACTTC.

This chain's CDR3 is CASSLQGREYTDTQYF. CDR3 DNA sequence: TGCGCCAGCAGCTTGCAGGGGCGGGAGTACACAGATACGCAGTATTTT. The chain uses TRBV5-1 and TRBJ2-3, with a possible D match to TRBD2 (7 bases). V lost 1 base and J 2 bases, leaving 14 bases between the germline ends. The CDR3 totals 16 residues. Germline CDR1 reads SGHRS; CDR2 reads YFSETQ.

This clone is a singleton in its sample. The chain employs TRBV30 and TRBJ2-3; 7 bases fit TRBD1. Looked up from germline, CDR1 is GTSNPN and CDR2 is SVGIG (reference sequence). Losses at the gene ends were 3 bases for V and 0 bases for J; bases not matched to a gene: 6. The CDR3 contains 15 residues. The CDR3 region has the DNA TGTGCCTGGAGCGGGACAGTTTTGAGCACAGATACGCAGTATTTT. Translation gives CAWSGTVLSTDTQYF.

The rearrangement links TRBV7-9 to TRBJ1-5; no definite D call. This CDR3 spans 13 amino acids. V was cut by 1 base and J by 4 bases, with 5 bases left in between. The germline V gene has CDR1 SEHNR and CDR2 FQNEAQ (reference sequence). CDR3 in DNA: TGTGCCAGCAGCTTAGTAGTGAATCAGCCCCAGCATTTT. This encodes CASSLVVNQPQHF.

CDR3 in amino acids: CASRLTGNQPQHF. The DNA of the CDR3 is TGTGCCAGTAGGCTGACAGGGAATCAGCCCCAGCATTTT. The chain uses TRBV19 and TRBJ1-5; TRBD1 agrees at 7 bases. V dropped 6 bases and J dropped 4; count of bases not matched to a gene: 3. The CDR3 is 13 residues long. Per germline, CDR1 LNHDA and CDR2 SQIVND (reference sequence).

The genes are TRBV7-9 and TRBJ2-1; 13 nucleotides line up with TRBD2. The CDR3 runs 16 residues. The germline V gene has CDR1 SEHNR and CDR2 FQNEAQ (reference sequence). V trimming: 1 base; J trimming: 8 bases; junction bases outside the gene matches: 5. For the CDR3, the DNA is TGTGCCAGCAGCTTAGGGACTAGCGGGAGAATCGATGAGCAGTTCTTC. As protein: CASSLGTSGRIDEQFF.

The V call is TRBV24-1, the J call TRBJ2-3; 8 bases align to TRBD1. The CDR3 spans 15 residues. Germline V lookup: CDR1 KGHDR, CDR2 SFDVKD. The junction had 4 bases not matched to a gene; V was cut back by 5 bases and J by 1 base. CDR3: CATSGMTGGTDTQYF. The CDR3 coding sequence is TGTGCCACCAGTGGCATGACAGGGGGCACAGATACGCAGTATTTT.

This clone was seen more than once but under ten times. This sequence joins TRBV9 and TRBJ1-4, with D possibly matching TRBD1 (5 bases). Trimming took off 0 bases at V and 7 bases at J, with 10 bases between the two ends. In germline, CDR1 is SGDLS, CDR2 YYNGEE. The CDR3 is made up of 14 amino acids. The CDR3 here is CASSVGRGGEKLFF. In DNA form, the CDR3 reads TGTGCCAGCAGCGTAGGGAGGGGTGGTGAAAAACTGTTTTTT.

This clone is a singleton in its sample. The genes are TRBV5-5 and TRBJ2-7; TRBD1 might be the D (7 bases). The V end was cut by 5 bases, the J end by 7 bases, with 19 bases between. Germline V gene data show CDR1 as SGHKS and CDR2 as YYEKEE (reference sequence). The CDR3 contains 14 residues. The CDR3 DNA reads TGTGCCAGCAGGCGGGACAGCGTTTCTGGTGAGCAGTACTTC. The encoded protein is CASRRDSVSGEQYF.

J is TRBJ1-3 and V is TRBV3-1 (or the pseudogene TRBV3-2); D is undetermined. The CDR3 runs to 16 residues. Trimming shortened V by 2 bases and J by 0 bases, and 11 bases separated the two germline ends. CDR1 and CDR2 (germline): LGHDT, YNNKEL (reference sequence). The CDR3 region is CASSQRLGGSGNTIYF. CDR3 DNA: TGTGCCAGCAGCCAAAGATTAGGCGGCTCTGGAAACACCATATATTTT.

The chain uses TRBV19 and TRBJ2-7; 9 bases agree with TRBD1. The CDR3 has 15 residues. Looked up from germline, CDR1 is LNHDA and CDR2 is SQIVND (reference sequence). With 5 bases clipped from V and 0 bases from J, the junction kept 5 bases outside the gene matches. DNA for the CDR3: TGTGCCAGTAGTCCCGGGACAGGGATCTCCTACGAGCAGTACTTC. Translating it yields CASSPGTGISYEQYF.

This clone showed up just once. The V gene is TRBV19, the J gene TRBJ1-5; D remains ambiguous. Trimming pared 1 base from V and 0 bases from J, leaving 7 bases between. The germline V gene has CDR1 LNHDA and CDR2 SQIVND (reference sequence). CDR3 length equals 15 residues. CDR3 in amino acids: CASSIAEISNQPQHF. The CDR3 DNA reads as TGTGCCAGTAGTATAGCCGAGATTAGCAATCAGCCCCAGCATTTT. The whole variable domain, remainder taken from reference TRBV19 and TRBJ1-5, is DGGITQSPKYLFRKEGQNVTLSCEQNLNHDAMYWYRQDPGQGLRLIYYSQIVNDFQKGDIAEGYSVSREKKESFPLTVTSAQKNPTAFYLCASSIAEISNQPQHFGDGTRLSIL.